This T cell receptor (beta chain) was captured by sequencing in a study of shared clonotypes between healthy human individuals. As defined, naive CD8 cells were CD45RO-negative and positively selected for CCR7, with terminally differentiated effector memory CD45RA+ cells excluded. Caucasian adults living in Nashville, Tennessee, provided all samples. The CDR3 has 14 residues. The junction had 5 bases not matched to a gene; V was cut back by 4 bases and J by 4 bases. CDR1 SGDLS and CDR2 YYNGEE come from the germline V gene. Profiled with immunoSEQ multiplex PCR; TCRdb holds only in-frame clones, not every one. The data show about 2 million clones, over 85% seen once.

Sequencing used naive CD8+ T cells sorted from blood. The chain joins TRBV9 to TRBJ2-5; TRBD1 aligns across 9 bases. The receptor's source is a man aged 18-30 years in good health. The CDR3, as DNA: TGTGCCAGCAGCCTGGACAGGGGCCTAGAGACCCAGTACTTC. Protein sequence: CASSLDRGLETQYF.